The 3 T cell receptor beta chains below all came from one sample that was sequenced in a study of cytomegalovirus exposure and HLA in healthy donors. The PCR had 60 Vbeta and 13 Jbeta primers. Sequenced by immunoSEQ multiplex PCR; TCRdb stores in-frame clones only, minus some. The repertoire consists of under 200,000 clones, with over 65% occurring once and the leading ten covering around 3.1%. Sequencing used PBMCs. The receptors derive from a woman between 35 and 50 years old in good health and CMV-seronegative.

This clone was counted a few times. The rearrangement joins TRBV6-1 to TRBJ1-1; 12 nucleotides match TRBD1. Germline V gives CDR1 MNHNS, CDR2 SASEGT. The J segment lost 6 bases and the V segment lost 2 bases, leaving 7 bases of the junction unmatched. The CDR3 length is 16 residues. CDR3 amino acids: CASSEPGQGAFAEAFF. The CDR3 nucleotides are TGTGCCAGCAGTGAACCGGGACAGGGGGCATTCGCTGAAGCTTTCTTT.

J is TRBJ2-3 and V is TRBV5-4; the match to TRBD1 covers 9 bases. CDR1 is SGHNT and CDR2 is YYREEE in the germline V gene (reference sequence). V shed 0 bases and J 0 bases; nucleotides not matched to a gene: 2. CDR3 length: 16 amino acids. The CDR3 is CASSLGGTGSTDTQYF. In DNA, the CDR3 is TGTGCCAGCAGCTTGGGGGGGACAGGGAGCACAGATACGCAGTATTTT. Together with reference TRBV5-4 and TRBJ2-3, the CDR3 gives the full variable domain: ETGVTQSPTHLIKTRGQQVTLRCSSQSGHNTVSWYQQALGQGPQFIFQYYREEENGRGNFPPRFSGLQFPNYSSELNVNALELDDSALYLCASSLGGTGSTDTQYFGPGTRLTVL.

The V gene is TRBV5-1, the J gene TRBJ2-6; TRBD1 might be the D (5 bases). The CDR3 extends over 15 amino acids. From germline, CDR1 is SGHRS and CDR2 YFSETQ. The V gene lost 2 bases and the J gene lost 0 bases, with 6 bases spanning the gap. CDR3 residues: CASSFRVSGANVLTF. The CDR3 bases are TGCGCCAGCAGCTTCAGGGTCTCTGGGGCCAACGTCCTGACTTTC.